The text below deals with one T cell receptor beta chain. This entry is derived from a study of blood T cell repertoires in COVID-19. Study overall: T cells, B-cell-depleted T cells, or PBMCs provided the cDNA or gDNA that served as material.

This CDR3 has 13 residues. V lost 3 bases and J lost 5, with 8 bases in between. Germline CDR1 reads LGHNA; CDR2 reads YSLEER. The protocol was immunoSEQ multiplex PCR, while the TCRdb copy is restricted to in-frame clones and leaves out a portion. In the table there are a few hundred thousand clones, 75% to 90% of which are singletons. The sequence was collected from a woman in her 30s who had recovered from COVID-19. The V and J genes are TRBV4-3 and TRBJ2-1; D is uncertain. The material sequenced was peripheral blood. CDR3 protein: CASSQGPDNEQFF. The CDR3 DNA follows: TGCGCCAGCAGCCAGGGCCCGGACAATGAGCAGTTCTTC.